These 3 T cell receptor beta chains came from one sample sequenced in a study of cytotoxic CD8 clonotypes in ibrutinib-treated CLL. The assay was immunoSEQ multiplex PCR, and TCRdb's table has in-frame clones only and misses some. The sample holds about 120,000 clones, over 75% seen once. The sample here was PBMCs, taken after 24 months of ibrutinib treatment. Source of these receptors: a human donor with chronic lymphocytic leukemia.

The V gene is TRBV19, the J gene TRBJ2-5; 12 bases fit TRBD2. Germline lookup yields CDR1 LNHDA and CDR2 SQIVND (reference sequence). The CDR3 loop spans 14 amino acids. V lost 8 bases and J lost 3; bases outside the gene matches: 4. As DNA, the CDR3 is TGTGCCAGTGCTCTAGCGGGAGGGGAAGAGACCCAGTACTTC. Protein product: CASALAGGEETQYF.

The V call is TRBV6-1, the J call TRBJ2-7; the match to TRBD1 covers 8 bases. With V trimmed by 1 base and J by 3 bases, 5 bases remained unmatched. Germline V gene lookup returns CDR1 MNHNS and CDR2 SASEGT. This CDR3 has 15 residues. The CDR3 protein is CASSEGGTGDYEQYF. The CDR3 nucleotides read TGTGCCAGCAGTGAAGGCGGGACAGGTGACTACGAGCAGTACTTC.

The chain recombines TRBV6-1 with TRBJ2-4, with no clear D. This CDR3 spans 13 amino acids. Germline loops: CDR1 MNHNS, CDR2 SASEGT. V lost 8 bases, J lost 5 bases, and 13 bases lay in between. CDR3 residues: CASSETGQNIQYF. CDR3 sequence (DNA): TGTGCCAGCTCCGAGACGGGCCAAAACATTCAGTACTTC.